This is a list of T cell receptor beta chains from one sample in a study of naive and memory T cell subsets. TCRdb re-called the 5' RACE reads through MiXCR, storing one row per CDR3 protein. This sample has more than 25,000 distinct CDR3 sequences, with approximately 24% found just once. Source of these receptors: a female donor in good health. The CDR3 runs from the conserved cysteine through the conserved F or W. Each record gives: J gene, clone size, V gene, D gene, CDR3 DNA, CDR3 protein. The D gene is left open where the match is weak. Rows may omit the clone size; those that give it use once, few, many or a size class.

TRBJ1-1	few	TRBV7-2	-	TGTGCCAGCAGAAAAACTGCTGGTAACACTGAAGCTTTCTTT	CASRKTAGNTEAFF
TRBJ1-1	few	TRBV12-3/TRBV12-4	-	TGTGCCAGCAGTGGAGGGGTAGGGACTGAAGCTTTCTTT	CASSGGVGTEAFF
TRBJ2-3	many	TRBV10-1	TRBD1	TGCGCCAGCAGTGACCCCGGGACAGTGAGTTCTAGCACAGATACGCAGTATTTT	CASSDPGTVSSSTDTQYF
TRBJ2-2	-	TRBV7-8	TRBD2	TGTGCCAGCAGCTTACTAGGACTAGCAAACGACGGGGAGCTGTTTTTT	CASSLLGLANDGELFF
TRBJ2-3	many	TRBV29-1	TRBD2	TGCAGCGGTAGGACTAGCGGGAGCACAGATACGCAGTATTTT	CSGRTSGSTDTQYF
TRBJ2-3	many	TRBV20-1	TRBD2	TGCAGTGCTAGCAGACTAGCGGGGGGGCAATGGGATACGCAGTATTTT	CSASRLAGGQWDTQYF
TRBJ2-1	medium-sized	TRBV6-1	-	TGTGCCAGCAGAAAGGACACCTGGAATGAGCAGTTCTTC	CASRKDTWNEQFF
TRBJ2-1	-	TRBV20-1	-	TGCAGTGCTAGAGATAACCTCCAACTGGGGGAGCAGTTCTTC	CSARDNLQLGEQFF
TRBJ2-1	-	TRBV29-1	TRBD2	TGCAGCGCTGGGACTAGCGGGGGGTACAATGAGCAGTTCTTC	CSAGTSGGYNEQFF
TRBJ2-7	-	TRBV21-1	-	TGTGCCAGCAGGAAGAGGTCGGACAGGGGTCTTTTTTCCTACGAGCAGTACTTC	CASRKRSDRGLFSYEQYF
TRBJ2-1	few	TRBV29-1	-	TGCAGCGTTGTCCGTAGCTCCTACAATGAGCAGTTCTTC	CSVVRSSYNEQFF
TRBJ2-7	few	TRBV27	TRBD1	TGTGCCAGCAGTTTTGCTTGGACAGGGGAGGACGAGCAGTACTTC	CASSFAWTGEDEQYF
TRBJ1-1	-	TRBV6-5	-	TGTGCCAGCAGTTACTCGACAGTGACTGAAGCTTTCTTT	CASSYSTVTEAFF
TRBJ2-7	few	TRBV25-1	TRBD1	TGTGCCAGCAGCCACAGGGGGGATCGCTACGAGCAGTACTTC	CASSHRGDRYEQYF
TRBJ1-1	-	TRBV6-6	-	TGTGCCAGCATCCCAAGGATCTACACTGAAGCTTTCTTT	CASIPRIYTEAFF
TRBJ1-2	-	TRBV20-1	-	TGCAGTGCCTCCCCCCCAGGGCAAGGCTACACCTTC	CSASPPGQGYTF
TRBJ2-1	medium-sized	TRBV10-3	TRBD1	TGTGCCATCTGTCCCGGGACAGGGGGCTACAATGAGCAGTTCTTC	CAICPGTGGYNEQFF
TRBJ2-6	many	TRBV27	-	TGTGCCAGCAGTTTCCGGGACGGGCTCGCTGGGGCCAACGTCCTGACTTTC	CASSFRDGLAGANVLTF
TRBJ2-5	many	TRBV18	-	TGTGCCAGCTCACGTGAAGAGACCCAGTACTTC	CASSREETQYF
TRBJ1-1	-	TRBV6-5	TRBD1	TGTGCCAGCAAGCCGGGACAGGGGAACACTGAAGCTTTCTTT	CASKPGQGNTEAFF
TRBJ2-7	-	TRBV7-9	TRBD2	TGTGCCAGCAGCCTAGCGGGAGGGCCGAGGGAGCAGTACTTC	CASSLAGGPREQYF
TRBJ2-6	-	TRBV5-1	TRBD1	TGCGCCAGCAGCTTGAGGACAGGTATCTCTGGGGCCAACGTCCTGACTTTC	CASSLRTGISGANVLTF
TRBJ2-1	many	TRBV11-2	-	TGTGCCAGCAGCCAACGGACTTTCTCCTACAATGAGCAGTTCTTC	CASSQRTFSYNEQFF
TRBJ1-4	few	TRBV7-2	TRBD1	TGTGCCAGCAGCTTTAACAGGGGCGCTGAAAAACTGTTTTTT	CASSFNRGAEKLFF
TRBJ2-1	-	TRBV20-1	TRBD2	TGCAGTGCTAGAGTTCGCGGGAGGACCTACAATGAGCAGTTCTTC	CSARVRGRTYNEQFF
TRBJ2-7	-	TRBV12-3/TRBV12-4	-	TGTGCCGGCCGCAGCTACGAGCAGTACTTC	CAGRSYEQYF
TRBJ2-3	many	TRBV21-1	-	TGTGCCAGCAGCTTACGAAACGATACGCAGTATTTT	CASSLRNDTQYF
TRBJ2-1	medium-sized	TRBV7-2	-	TGTGCCAGCAGCTTGGACTTCAACTCCTACAATGAGCAGTTCTTC	CASSLDFNSYNEQFF
TRBJ1-1	-	TRBV6-6	-	TGTGCCAGCATGTGGGCAGGGAACACTGAAGCTTTCTTT	CASMWAGNTEAFF
TRBJ1-1	once	TRBV20-1	-	TGCAGTGCTAGCGAGCAACTGATGAACACTGAAGCTTTCTTT	CSASEQLMNTEAFF
TRBJ2-1	medium-sized	TRBV11-3	TRBD2	TGTGCCAGCAGCCTCGGGACTAGCGGTACCTACAATGAGCAGTTCTTC	CASSLGTSGTYNEQFF
TRBJ1-5	-	TRBV28	-	TGTGCCAGCAGTTTATTCCTACAAGGGCAGCCCCAGCATTTT	CASSLFLQGQPQHF
TRBJ2-2	-	TRBV7-2	-	TGTGCCAGCAGCCTAAGGGTTCAGGGAACCGGGGAGCTGTTTTTT	CASSLRVQGTGELFF
TRBJ1-1	few	TRBV9	-	TGTGCCAGCAGCGTAATTGAGAACACTGAAGCTTTCTTT	CASSVIENTEAFF
TRBJ2-3	-	TRBV6-5	-	TGTGCCAGCAGTTACTCAGGAGATACGCAGTATTTT	CASSYSGDTQYF
TRBJ2-6	-	TRBV10-3	-	TGTGCCATCGGCGCGGGCAGAAACTCTGGGGCCAACGTCCTGACTTTC	CAIGAGRNSGANVLTF
TRBJ2-5	medium-sized	TRBV5-6	TRBD2	TGTGCCAGCAGCCCCGGACTAGACCAAGAGACCCAGTACTTC	CASSPGLDQETQYF
TRBJ1-5	medium-sized	TRBV21-1	-	TGTGCCAGCAGCAAGGTTTCGAGCAATCAGCCCCAGCATTTT	CASSKVSSNQPQHF
TRBJ1-1	-	TRBV29-1	-	TGCAGCGTTGTTGGAAACACCGGGACACCTCAAGATCGAGCTTTCTTT	CSVVGNTGTPQDRAFF
TRBJ1-1	-	TRBV6-5	-	TGTGCCAGCAGTTACGGGGCTATGGGGGCGCGGAATGAAGCTTTCTTT	CASSYGAMGARNEAFF
TRBJ2-3	-	TRBV7-8	-	TGTGCCAGCAGCTTAGGCCAGCTCACAGATACGCAGTATTTT	CASSLGQLTDTQYF
TRBJ1-1	many	TRBV7-2	TRBD1	TGTGCCAGCAGTAAATTCCAGGGGGAGACTGAAGCTTTCTTT	CASSKFQGETEAFF
TRBJ2-1	-	TRBV10-3	TRBD2	TGTGCCATCAGTGACCCGAAGCGGGGTTACAATGAGCAGTTCTTC	CAISDPKRGYNEQFF
TRBJ2-4	medium-sized	TRBV14	TRBD2	TGTGCCAGCAGCCAACCCCAGCTAGCGGGAGACAGGAAGACCAAAAACATTCAGTACTTC	CASSQPQLAGDRKTKNIQYF
TRBJ2-5	-	TRBV29-1	TRBD1	TGCAGCGCAACCACAGGGGAAGAGACCCAGTACTTC	CSATTGEETQYF
TRBJ2-5	-	TRBV6-6	-	TGTGCCAGCAGTTACCAACCTCTAGCGAGCGGCCAAGAGACCCAGTACTTC	CASSYQPLASGQETQYF
TRBJ1-1	-	TRBV7-6	-	TGTGCCAGCAGCTTAGTAGAGGGTATGACTGAAGCTTTCTTT	CASSLVEGMTEAFF
TRBJ1-5	-	TRBV27	-	TGTGCCAGCAGTTTATTGACCAATCAGCCCCAGCATTTT	CASSLLTNQPQHF
TRBJ2-7	few	TRBV6-2/TRBV6-3	-	TGTGCCAGCAGTTACGCCGTAGAGCGGAGGACCTACGAGCAGTACTTC	CASSYAVERRTYEQYF
TRBJ2-3	-	TRBV9	-	TGTGCCAGCAGCCTCCGGGGGAGGCGGGTCACAGATACGCAGTATTTT	CASSLRGRRVTDTQYF
TRBJ2-1	-	TRBV20-1	-	TGCAGTGCTAGAGATCAGTGTTATGAGCAGTTCTTC	CSARDQCYEQFF
TRBJ1-4	many	TRBV4-1	-	TGCGCCAGCAGCCAACTTGTGACGGTGGAGAGGGAAAAACTGTTTTTT	CASSQLVTVEREKLFF
TRBJ2-7	-	TRBV4-3	-	TGCGCCGGTAGGGGGGGTGATACCTCCTACCTCGTCTCCTACGAGCAGTACTTC	CAGRGGDTSYLVSYEQYF